This entry features one T cell receptor beta chain sequence. Data came from immunoSEQ multiplex PCR; TCRdb stores just in-frame clones and leaves some out. This sample has tens of thousands of clones, with approximately 86% found just once. This CDR3 has 16 residues. CDR1 SGHNT and CDR2 YYREEE come from the germline V gene (reference sequence). V lost 6 bases to trimming and J lost 1 base, with 16 bases between them. The source of the sample is a study of blood T cell repertoires in COVID-19. Study in general: The United States, Italy and Spain provided the acute and convalescent COVID-19 samples.

The chain recombines TRBV5-4 with TRBJ2-2; D remains ambiguous. Sample: peripheral blood. The TCR comes from a woman aged 80 or over with acute or convalescent COVID-19. The CDR3 sequence is CASTRGVGRNTGELFF. DNA for the CDR3: TGTGCCAGCACCCGAGGCGTAGGCAGGAACACCGGGGAGCTGTTTTTT.